This T cell receptor (beta chain) was recovered during a study of monozygotic twins with inflammatory bowel disease. Study-wide results and limits: Healthy co-twins showed greater TCRbeta diversity (inverse Simpson) than IBD patients. Especially where disease activity was present, IBD patients had fewer clonotypes in common with others than healthy twins did.

TCRdb reprocessed the 5' RACE reads and reports one entry per CDR3 protein, with no DNA. Reported are about 380,000 distinct CDR3 sequences; the ten largest clones contain around 2.6%. Note on this clonotype: Antigen specificity is unknown.

In germline, CDR1 is SQVTM, CDR2 ANQGSEA. CDR3 size: 11 residues. The source material was blood. This chain links TRBV29-1 with TRBJ1-2. The TCR originated in a human donor with ulcerative colitis or Crohn's disease, or a healthy co-twin of an affected twin (not recorded which). The CDR3 loop is CSVGGVGGYTF.